This T cell receptor (beta chain) came from a study of T cell clonality in common variable immunodeficiency. Here immunoSEQ multiplex PCR was the method, and the copy in TCRdb shows in-frame clones only, minus some. Recorded here are 25,000 to 35,000 clones, with no singletons, and the ten leading clones hold 4.5%. Germline V CDR1 and CDR2: KGHSH, LQKENI. This CDR3 contains 14 residues. The ends were cut back, 2 bases at V and 2 bases at J, with 9 bases in the middle. This clone was counted at least ten times. The read stops 3 residues short of the end of the CDR3; the missing end is completed from the germline J gene.

This chain links TRBV18 with TRBJ1-1; possible D gene TRBD1, 5 bases. The specimen sequenced was peripheral blood mononuclear cells. This clonotype was sampled from a person aged 18 to 70 in good health. The covered CDR3 bases are TGTGCCAGCTCACCAGGCCAGGGCAACACTGAA. Translating it yields CASSPGQGNTE. The complete CDR3 reads CASSPGQGNTEAFF.